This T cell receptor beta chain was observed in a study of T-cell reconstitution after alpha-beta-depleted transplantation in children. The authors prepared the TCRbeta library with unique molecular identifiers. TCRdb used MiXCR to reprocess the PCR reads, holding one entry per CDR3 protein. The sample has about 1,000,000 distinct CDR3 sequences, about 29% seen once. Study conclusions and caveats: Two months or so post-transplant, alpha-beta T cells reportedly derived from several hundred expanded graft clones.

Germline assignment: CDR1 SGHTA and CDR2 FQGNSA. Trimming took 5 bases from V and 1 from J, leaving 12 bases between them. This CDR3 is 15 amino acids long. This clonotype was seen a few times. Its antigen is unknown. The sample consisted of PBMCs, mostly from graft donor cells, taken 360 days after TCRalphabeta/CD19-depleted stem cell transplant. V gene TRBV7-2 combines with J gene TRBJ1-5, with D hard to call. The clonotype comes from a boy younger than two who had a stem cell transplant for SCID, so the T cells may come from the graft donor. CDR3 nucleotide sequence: TGTGCCAGCAGCCCCTCCGGGATGAGCAATCAGCCCCAGCATTTT. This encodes CASSPSGMSNQPQHF.